This TCR beta chain was sequenced for a study of T cells after yellow fever vaccination. TCRdb analysed the 5' RACE reads with MiXCR anew, one entry per CDR3 protein. This table holds 100,000 to 150,000 distinct CDR3 sequences, about 8.2% found once. This clonotype came up a few times. The clonotype was recovered from a man between 18 and 35 years old who received the YFV17D yellow fever vaccine. The sequences come from CD8+ T cells sorted from PBMCs, collected on the day of the yellow fever booster vaccination.

Here the CDR3 reads CASSTARQGYGYTF. The CDR3 DNA reads TGTGCCAGCAGCACGGCCCGACAGGGCTATGGCTACACCTTC. V gene TRBV21-1 combines with J gene TRBJ1-2; the DNA was not compared with TRBD1, the D call given in the table. TRBV21-1 is a pseudogene. The CDR3 runs to 14 residues.